What follows is one TCR beta chain and its context. Antigen specificity is unknown. TCRdb's copy holds only in-frame clones and misses some; the assay was immunoSEQ multiplex PCR. Seen here are 1 million to 1.2 million clones, about 80% observed once, and the top ten hold more than 0.85%. V lost 7 bases and J 0 bases, leaving 10 bases between the germline ends. Germline V lookup: CDR1 SQVTM, CDR2 ANQGSEA. This CDR3 is built from 12 residues. The sample originates from a study of shared clonotypes between healthy human individuals. Study outcomes and limitations: Clonotypes not shared had lower generation probabilities than those common to all four donors. Across a few donors, naive CD4 shared around 5%, naive CD8 less than 4%, memory CD4 roughly 2.2%, memory CD8 more than 0.35%.

The receptor was derived from a man between 18 and 29 years old in good health. Some clones in this sample may be carry-over from other donors' samples. The genes are TRBV29-1 and TRBJ2-7; weak D call: TRBD2 (6 bases). The sequenced sample was memory CD4+ T cells from PBMCs. Sample subset: CD45RA-negative fraction. CDR3 nucleotides: TGCAGCGCGGGACTTTCCTCCTACGAGCAGTACTTC. It translates to CSAGLSSYEQYF.